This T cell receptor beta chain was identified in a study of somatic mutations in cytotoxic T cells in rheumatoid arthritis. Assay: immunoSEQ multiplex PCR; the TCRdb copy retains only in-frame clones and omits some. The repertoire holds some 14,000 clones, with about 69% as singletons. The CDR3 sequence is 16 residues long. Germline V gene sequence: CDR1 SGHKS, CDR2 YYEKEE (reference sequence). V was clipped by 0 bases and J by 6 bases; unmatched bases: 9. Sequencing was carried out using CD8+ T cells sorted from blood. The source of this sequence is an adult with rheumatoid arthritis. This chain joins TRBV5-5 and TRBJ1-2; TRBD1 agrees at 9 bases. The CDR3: CASSLGVEGQGHGYTF. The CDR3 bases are TGTGCCAGCAGCTTGGGAGTAGAGGGACAGGGTCATGGCTACACCTTC.